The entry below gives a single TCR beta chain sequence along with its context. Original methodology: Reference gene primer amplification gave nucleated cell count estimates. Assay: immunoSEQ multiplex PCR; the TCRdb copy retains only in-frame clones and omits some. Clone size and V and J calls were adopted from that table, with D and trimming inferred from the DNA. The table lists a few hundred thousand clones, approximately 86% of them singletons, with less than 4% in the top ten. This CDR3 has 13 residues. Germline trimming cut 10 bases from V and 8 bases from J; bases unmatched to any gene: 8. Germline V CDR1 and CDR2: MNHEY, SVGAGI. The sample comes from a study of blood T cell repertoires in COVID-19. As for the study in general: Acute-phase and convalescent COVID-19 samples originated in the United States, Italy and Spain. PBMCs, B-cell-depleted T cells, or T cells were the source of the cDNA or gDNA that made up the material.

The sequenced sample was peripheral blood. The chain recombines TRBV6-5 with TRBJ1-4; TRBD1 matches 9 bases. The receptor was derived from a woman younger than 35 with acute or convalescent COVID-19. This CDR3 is CAIRTGADEKLFF. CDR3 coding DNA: TGTGCCATCCGGACAGGGGCCGACGAAAAACTGTTTTTT.